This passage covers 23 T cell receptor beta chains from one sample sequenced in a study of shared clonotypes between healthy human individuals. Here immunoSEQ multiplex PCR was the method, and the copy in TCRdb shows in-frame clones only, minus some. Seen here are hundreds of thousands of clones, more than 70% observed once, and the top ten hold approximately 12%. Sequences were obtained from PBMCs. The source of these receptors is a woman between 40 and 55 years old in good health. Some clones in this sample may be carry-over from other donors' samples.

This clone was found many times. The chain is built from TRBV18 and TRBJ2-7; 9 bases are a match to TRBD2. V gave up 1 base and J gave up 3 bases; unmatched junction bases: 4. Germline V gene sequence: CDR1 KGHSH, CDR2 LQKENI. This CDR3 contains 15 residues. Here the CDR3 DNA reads TGTGCCAGCTCACCACGTGCTAGCGGGGTCTACGAGCAGTACTTC. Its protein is CASSPRASGVYEQYF.

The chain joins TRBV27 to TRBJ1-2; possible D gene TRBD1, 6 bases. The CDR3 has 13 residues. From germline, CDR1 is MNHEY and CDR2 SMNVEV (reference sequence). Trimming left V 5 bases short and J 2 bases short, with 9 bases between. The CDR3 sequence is CASSRTGNYGYTF. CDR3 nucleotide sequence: TGTGCCAGCAGTCGAACAGGGAACTATGGCTACACCTTC.

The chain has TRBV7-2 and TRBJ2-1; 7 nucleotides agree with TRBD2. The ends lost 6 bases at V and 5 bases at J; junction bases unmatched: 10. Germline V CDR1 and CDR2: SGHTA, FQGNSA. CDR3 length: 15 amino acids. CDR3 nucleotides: TGTGCCAGCAGTCTCCGGGACTACCGTGACAATGAGCAGTTCTTC. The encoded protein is CASSLRDYRDNEQFF.

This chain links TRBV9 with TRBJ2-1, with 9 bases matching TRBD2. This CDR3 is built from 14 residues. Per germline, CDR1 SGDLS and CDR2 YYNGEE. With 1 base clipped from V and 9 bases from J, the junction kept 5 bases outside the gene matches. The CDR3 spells CASSVLREGSEQFF. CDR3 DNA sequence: TGTGCCAGCAGCGTATTGCGGGAGGGGAGTGAGCAGTTCTTC.

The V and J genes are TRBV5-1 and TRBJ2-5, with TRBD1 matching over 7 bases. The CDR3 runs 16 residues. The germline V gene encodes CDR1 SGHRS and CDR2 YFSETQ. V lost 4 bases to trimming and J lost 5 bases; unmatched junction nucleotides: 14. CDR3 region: CASSTDRVTSMETQYF. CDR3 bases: TGCGCCAGCAGCACCGACAGGGTGACAAGTATGGAGACCCAGTACTTC.

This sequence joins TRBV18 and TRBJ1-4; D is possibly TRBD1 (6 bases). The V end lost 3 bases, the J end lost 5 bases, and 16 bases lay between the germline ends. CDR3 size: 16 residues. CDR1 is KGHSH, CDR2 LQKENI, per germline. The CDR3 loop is CASSPQDSPSNEKLFF. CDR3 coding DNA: TGTGCCAGCTCACCCCAGGACAGTCCAAGCAATGAAAAACTGTTTTTT. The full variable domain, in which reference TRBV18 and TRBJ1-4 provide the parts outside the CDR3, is NAGVMQNPRHLVRRRGQEARLRCSPMKGHSHVYWYRQLPEEGLKFMVYLQKENIIDESGMPKERFSAEFPKEGPSILRIQQVVRGDSAAYFCASSPQDSPSNEKLFFGSGTQLSVL.

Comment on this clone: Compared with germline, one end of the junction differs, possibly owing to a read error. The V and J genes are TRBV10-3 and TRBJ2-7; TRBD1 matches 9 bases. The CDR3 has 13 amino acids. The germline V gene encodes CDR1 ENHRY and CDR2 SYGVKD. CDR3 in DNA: TGTGCCAGCAGTTTAGGGACAGGGTACGAGCAGTACTTC. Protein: CASSLGTGYEQYF.

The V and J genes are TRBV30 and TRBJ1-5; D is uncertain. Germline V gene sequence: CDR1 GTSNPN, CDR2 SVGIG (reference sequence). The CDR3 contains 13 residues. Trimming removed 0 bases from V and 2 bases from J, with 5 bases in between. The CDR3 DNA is TGTGCCTGGAGTGTAGGGTGCAATCAGCCCCAGCATTTT. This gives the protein CAWSVGCNQPQHF.

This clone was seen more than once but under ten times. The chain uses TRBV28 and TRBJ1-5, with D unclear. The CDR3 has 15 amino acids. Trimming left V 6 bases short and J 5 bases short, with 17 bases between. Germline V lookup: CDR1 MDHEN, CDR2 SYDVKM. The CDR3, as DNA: TGTGCCAGCAGCCAACAACGGGGTTGGGATCAGCCCCAGCATTTT. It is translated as CASSQQRGWDQPQHF. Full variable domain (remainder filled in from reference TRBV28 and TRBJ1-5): DVKVTQSSRYLVKRTGEKVFLECVQDMDHENMFWYRQDPGLGLRLIYFSYDVKMKEKGDIPEGYSVSREKKERFSLILESASTNQTSMYLCASSQQRGWDQPQHFGDGTRLSIL.

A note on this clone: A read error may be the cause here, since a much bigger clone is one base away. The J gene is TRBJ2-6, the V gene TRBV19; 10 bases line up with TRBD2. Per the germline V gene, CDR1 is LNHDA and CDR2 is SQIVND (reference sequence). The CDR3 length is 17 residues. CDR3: CACSMVAGGSGANVLTF. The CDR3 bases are TGTGCCTGTAGTATGGTAGCGGGGGGCTCTGGGGCCAACGTCCTGACTTTC. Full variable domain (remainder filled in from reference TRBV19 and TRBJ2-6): DGGITQSPKYLFRKEGQNVTLSCEQNLNHDAMYWYRQDPGQGLRLIYYSQIVNDFQKGDIAEGYSVSREKKESFPLTVTSAQKNPTAFYLCACSMVAGGSGANVLTFGAGSRLTVL.

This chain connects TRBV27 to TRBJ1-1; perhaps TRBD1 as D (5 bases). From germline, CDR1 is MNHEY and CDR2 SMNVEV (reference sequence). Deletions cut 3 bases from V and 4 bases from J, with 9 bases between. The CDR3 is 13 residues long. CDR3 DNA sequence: TGTGCCAGCAGTTTGGCAGGGAGCACTGAAGCTTTCTTT. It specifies CASSLAGSTEAFF.

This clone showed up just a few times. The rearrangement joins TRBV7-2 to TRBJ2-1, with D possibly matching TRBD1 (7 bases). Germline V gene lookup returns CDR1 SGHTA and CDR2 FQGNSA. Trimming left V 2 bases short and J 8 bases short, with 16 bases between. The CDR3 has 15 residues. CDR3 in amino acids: CASSLLAGQRYEQFF. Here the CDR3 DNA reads TGTGCCAGCAGCTTATTGGCGGGACAGCGGTATGAGCAGTTCTTC.

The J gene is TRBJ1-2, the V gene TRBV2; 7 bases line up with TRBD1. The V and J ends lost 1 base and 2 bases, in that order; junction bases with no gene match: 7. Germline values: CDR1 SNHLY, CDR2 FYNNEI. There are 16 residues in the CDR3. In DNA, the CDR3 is TGTGCCAGCAGTGAAGAAACGACAGGGATAAACTATGGCTACACCTTC. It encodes CASSEETTGINYGYTF.

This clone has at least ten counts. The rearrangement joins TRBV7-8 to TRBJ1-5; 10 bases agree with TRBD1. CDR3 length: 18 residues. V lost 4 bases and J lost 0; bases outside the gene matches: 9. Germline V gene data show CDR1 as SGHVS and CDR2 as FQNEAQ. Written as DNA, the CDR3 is TGTGCCAGCAGCTCCCGGGACAGGGGAGGATATAGCAATCAGCCCCAGCATTTT. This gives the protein CASSSRDRGGYSNQPQHF.

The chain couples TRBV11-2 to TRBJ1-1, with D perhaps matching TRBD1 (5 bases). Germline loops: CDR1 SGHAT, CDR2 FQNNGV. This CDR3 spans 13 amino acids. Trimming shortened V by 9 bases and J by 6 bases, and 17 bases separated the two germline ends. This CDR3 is CASGIGQSPEAFF. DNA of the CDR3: TGTGCCAGTGGGATCGGACAATCGCCTGAAGCTTTCTTT.

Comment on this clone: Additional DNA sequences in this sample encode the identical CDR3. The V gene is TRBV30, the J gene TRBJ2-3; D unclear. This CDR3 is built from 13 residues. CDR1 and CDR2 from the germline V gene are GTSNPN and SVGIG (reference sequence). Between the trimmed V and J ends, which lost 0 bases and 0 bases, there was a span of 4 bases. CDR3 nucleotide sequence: TGTGCCTGGAGTGTCGAGAGCACAGATACGCAGTATTTT. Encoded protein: CAWSVESTDTQYF.

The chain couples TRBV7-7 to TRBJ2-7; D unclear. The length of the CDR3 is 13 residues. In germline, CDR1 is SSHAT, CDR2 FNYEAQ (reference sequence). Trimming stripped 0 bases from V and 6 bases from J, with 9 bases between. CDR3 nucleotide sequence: TGTGCCAGCAGCTTAGCTCTGGGGTCCGAGCAGTACTTC. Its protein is CASSLALGSEQYF.

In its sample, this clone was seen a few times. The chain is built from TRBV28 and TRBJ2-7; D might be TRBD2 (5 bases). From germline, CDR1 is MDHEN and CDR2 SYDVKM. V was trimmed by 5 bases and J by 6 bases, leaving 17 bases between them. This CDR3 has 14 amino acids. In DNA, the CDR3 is TGTGCCAGCAGTCCGTTAGGCGGACTTTTCGAGCAGTACTTC. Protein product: CASSPLGGLFEQYF.

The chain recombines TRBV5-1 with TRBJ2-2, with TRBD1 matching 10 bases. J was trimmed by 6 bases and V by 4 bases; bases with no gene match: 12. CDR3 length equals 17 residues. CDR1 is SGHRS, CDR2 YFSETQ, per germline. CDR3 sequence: CASSQFRDRGGPGELFF. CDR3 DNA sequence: TGCGCCAGCAGCCAGTTCCGGGACAGGGGTGGTCCCGGGGAGCTGTTTTTT. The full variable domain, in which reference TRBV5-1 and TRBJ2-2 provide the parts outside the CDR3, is KAGVTQTPRYLIKTRGQQVTLSCSPISGHRSVSWYQQTPGQGLQFLFEYFSETQRNKGNFPGRFSGRQFSNSRSEMNVSTLELGDSALYLCASSQFRDRGGPGELFFGEGSRLTVL.

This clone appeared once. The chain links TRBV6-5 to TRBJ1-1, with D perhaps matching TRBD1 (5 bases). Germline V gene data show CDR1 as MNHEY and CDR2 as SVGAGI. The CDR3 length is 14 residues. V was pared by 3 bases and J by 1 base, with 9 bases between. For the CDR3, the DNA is TGTGCCAGCAGTTATGGGACTCAGAACACTGAAGCTTTCTTT. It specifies CASSYGTQNTEAFF.

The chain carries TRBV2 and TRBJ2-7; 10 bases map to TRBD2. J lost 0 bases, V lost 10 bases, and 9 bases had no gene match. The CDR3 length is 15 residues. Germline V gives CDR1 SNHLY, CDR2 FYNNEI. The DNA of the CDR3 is TGTGCCACCAGGCCGGGACTAGCGATCTCCTACGAGCAGTACTTC. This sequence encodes CATRPGLAISYEQYF.

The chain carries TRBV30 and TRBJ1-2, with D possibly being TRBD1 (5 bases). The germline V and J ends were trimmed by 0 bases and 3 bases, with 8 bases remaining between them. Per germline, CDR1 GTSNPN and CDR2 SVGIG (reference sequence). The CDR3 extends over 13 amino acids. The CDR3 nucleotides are TGTGCCTGGAGTGTAGGGGCAGACTATGGCTACACCTTC. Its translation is CAWSVGADYGYTF.

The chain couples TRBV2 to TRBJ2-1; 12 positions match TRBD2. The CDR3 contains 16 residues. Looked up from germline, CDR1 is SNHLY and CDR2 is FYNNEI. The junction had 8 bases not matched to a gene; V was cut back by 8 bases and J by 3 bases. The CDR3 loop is CASARTSGIDYNEQFF. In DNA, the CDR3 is TGTGCCAGCGCAAGGACTAGCGGGATTGACTACAATGAGCAGTTCTTC.